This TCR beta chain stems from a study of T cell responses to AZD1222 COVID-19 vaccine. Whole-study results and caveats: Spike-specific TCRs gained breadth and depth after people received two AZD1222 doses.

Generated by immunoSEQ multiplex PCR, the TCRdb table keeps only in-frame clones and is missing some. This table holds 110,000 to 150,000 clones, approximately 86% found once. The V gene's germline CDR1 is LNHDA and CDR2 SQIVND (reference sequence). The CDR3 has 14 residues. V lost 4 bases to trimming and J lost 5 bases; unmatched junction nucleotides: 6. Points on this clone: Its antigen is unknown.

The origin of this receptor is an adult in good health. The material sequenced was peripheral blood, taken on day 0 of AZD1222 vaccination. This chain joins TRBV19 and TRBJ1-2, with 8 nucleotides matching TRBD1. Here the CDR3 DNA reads TGTGCCAGTAGTAACCTACAGGGGGAGTATGGCTACACCTTC. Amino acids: CASSNLQGEYGYTF.